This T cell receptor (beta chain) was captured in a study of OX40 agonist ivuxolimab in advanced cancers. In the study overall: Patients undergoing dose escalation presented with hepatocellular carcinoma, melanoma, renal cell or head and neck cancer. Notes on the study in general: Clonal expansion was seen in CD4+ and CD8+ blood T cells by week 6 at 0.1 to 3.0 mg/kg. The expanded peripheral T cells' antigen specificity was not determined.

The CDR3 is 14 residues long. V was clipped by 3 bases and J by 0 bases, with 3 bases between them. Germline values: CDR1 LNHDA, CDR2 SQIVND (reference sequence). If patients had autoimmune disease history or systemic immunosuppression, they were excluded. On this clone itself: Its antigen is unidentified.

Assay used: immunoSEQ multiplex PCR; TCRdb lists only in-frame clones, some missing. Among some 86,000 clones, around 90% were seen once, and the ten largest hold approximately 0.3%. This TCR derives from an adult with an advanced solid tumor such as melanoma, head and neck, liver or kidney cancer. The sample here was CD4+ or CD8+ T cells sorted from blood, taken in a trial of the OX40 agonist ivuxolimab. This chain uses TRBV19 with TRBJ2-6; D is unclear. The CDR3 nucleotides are TGTGCCAGTAGTATCTACTCTGGGGCCAACGTCCTGACTTTC. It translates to CASSIYSGANVLTF. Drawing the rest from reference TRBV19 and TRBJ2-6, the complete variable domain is DGGITQSPKYLFRKEGQNVTLSCEQNLNHDAMYWYRQDPGQGLRLIYYSQIVNDFQKGDIAEGYSVSREKKESFPLTVTSAQKNPTAFYLCASSIYSGANVLTFGAGSRLTVL.